A selection of T cell receptor beta chains follows, all from one sample in a study of T cells after yellow fever vaccination. From the 5' RACE reads, TCRdb called clonotypes with MiXCR, one entry per CDR3 protein. The top ten clones hold less than 0.55% of a sample with 300,000 or so distinct CDR3 sequences, over 10% of them seen once. Source: CD4+ T cells sorted from PBMCs, taken 45 days after the yellow fever booster vaccination. The receptors shown here come from a man younger than 45 who received the YFV17D yellow fever vaccine. The CDR3 runs from the conserved cysteine through the conserved F or W. A D gene is named only where the DNA matches it firmly. The listing skips clone size in some rows; elsewhere it reads once, few, many or a size class.

J gene: TRBJ1-3; D gene: .; V gene: TRBV7-6; clone size: .; CDR3 DNA: TGTGCCAGCAGCTTAGGCAGCTCTGGAAACACCATATATTTT; CDR3 protein: CASSLGSSGNTIYF
J gene: TRBJ2-5; D gene: .; V gene: TRBV29-1; clone size: many; CDR3 DNA: TGCAGCGTGAGTGGTAGCGGAGTGGAGACCCAGTACTTC; CDR3 protein: CSVSGSGVETQYF
J gene: TRBJ2-3; D gene: TRBD2; V gene: TRBV6-5; clone size: .; CDR3 DNA: TGTGCCAGCAGTTACGGGGGAGGGGGCACAGATACGCAGTATTTT; CDR3 protein: CASSYGGGGTDTQYF
J gene: TRBJ1-5; D gene: .; V gene: TRBV7-2; clone size: many; CDR3 DNA: TGTGCCAGCAGCCTCGGGAGAAATCAGCCCCAGCATTTT; CDR3 protein: CASSLGRNQPQHF
J gene: TRBJ2-4; D gene: TRBD1; V gene: TRBV7-2; clone size: .; CDR3 DNA: TGTGCCAGCAGCTTAGAGTACGCCAGGGGGAACATTCAGTACTTC; CDR3 protein: CASSLEYARGNIQYF
J gene: TRBJ2-7; D gene: .; V gene: TRBV30; clone size: .; CDR3 DNA: TGTGCCTGGAGTCCTCGGGACGGGAGCTCCTACGAGCAGTACTTC; CDR3 protein: CAWSPRDGSSYEQYF
J gene: TRBJ2-5; D gene: .; V gene: TRBV20-1; clone size: .; CDR3 DNA: TGCAGTGCCACCTCGGGACTCGGGGAGACCCAGTACTTC; CDR3 protein: CSATSGLGETQYF
J gene: TRBJ1-5; D gene: .; V gene: TRBV20-1; clone size: .; CDR3 DNA: TGCAGTGCTAGTCCTGGGAATAGCAATCAGCCCCAGCATTTT; CDR3 protein: CSASPGNSNQPQHF
J gene: TRBJ2-2; D gene: .; V gene: TRBV6-1; clone size: few; CDR3 DNA: TGTGCCAGCAGTCAAGGGGGGATCGGGGAGCTGTTTTTT; CDR3 protein: CASSQGGIGELFF
J gene: TRBJ2-1; D gene: .; V gene: TRBV7-8; clone size: .; CDR3 DNA: TGTGCCAGCAGCTTAGAAAGGAGGGCGGCTGAGCAGTTCTTC; CDR3 protein: CASSLERRAAEQFF
J gene: TRBJ2-6; D gene: .; V gene: TRBV6-1; clone size: .; CDR3 DNA: TGTGCCAGTTTGGACCTCTCTGGGGCCAACGTCCTGACTTTC; CDR3 protein: CASLDLSGANVLTF
J gene: TRBJ2-7; D gene: .; V gene: TRBV15; clone size: few; CDR3 DNA: TGTGCCACCAGCAGTGCCAGGGGTCGGGGGGCCTACGAGCAGTACTTC; CDR3 protein: CATSSARGRGAYEQYF
J gene: TRBJ2-5; D gene: TRBD2; V gene: TRBV7-2; clone size: .; CDR3 DNA: TGTGCCAGCAGCTTCGCTAGCGGGACTGAGACCCAGTACTTC; CDR3 protein: CASSFASGTETQYF
J gene: TRBJ1-6; D gene: .; V gene: TRBV12-3/TRBV12-4; clone size: .; CDR3 DNA: TGTGCCAGCAGTTTCTCGGGGAGGGGATCACCCCTCCACTTT; CDR3 protein: CASSFSGRGSPLHF
J gene: TRBJ2-2; D gene: .; V gene: TRBV15; clone size: .; CDR3 DNA: TGTGCCACCAGCAGAGATACGGGTTCCACCGGGGAGCTGTTTTTT; CDR3 protein: CATSRDTGSTGELFF
J gene: TRBJ2-3; D gene: TRBD2; V gene: TRBV10-3; clone size: .; CDR3 DNA: TGTGCCATTGGGACTAGCGGGAGCCCTAACACAGATACGCAGTATTTT; CDR3 protein: CAIGTSGSPNTDTQYF
J gene: TRBJ2-7; D gene: .; V gene: TRBV20-1; clone size: .; CDR3 DNA: TGCAGTGCTAGTATTTCGGGCAGGGAATACGAGCAGTACTTC; CDR3 protein: CSASISGREYEQYF
J gene: TRBJ2-3; D gene: .; V gene: TRBV20-1; clone size: many; CDR3 DNA: TGCAGTGCCTTTGAATCCACAGATACGCAGTATTTT; CDR3 protein: CSAFESTDTQYF
J gene: TRBJ1-5; D gene: .; V gene: TRBV29-1; clone size: .; CDR3 DNA: TGCAGCGTTCTAGCGGCGACAGATAGCAATCAGCCCCAGCATTTT; CDR3 protein: CSVLAATDSNQPQHF
J gene: TRBJ2-1; D gene: TRBD1; V gene: TRBV9; clone size: few; CDR3 DNA: TGTGCCAGCAGCGGAAGGACAGGGAGCTCCTACAATGAGCAGTTCTTC; CDR3 protein: CASSGRTGSSYNEQFF
J gene: TRBJ2-3; D gene: TRBD2; V gene: TRBV7-2; clone size: .; CDR3 DNA: TGTGCCAGCAGCTTAAAAGCGGGAGATGGGACAGATACGCAGTATTTT; CDR3 protein: CASSLKAGDGTDTQYF
J gene: TRBJ1-2; D gene: .; V gene: TRBV27; clone size: .; CDR3 DNA: TGTGCCAGCAGTTTCGACAGCAAGTATGGCTACACCTTC; CDR3 protein: CASSFDSKYGYTF
J gene: TRBJ2-5; D gene: .; V gene: TRBV20-1; clone size: many; CDR3 DNA: TGCAGTGCTAGAACCAGAGGGCCCCAAGAGACCCAGTACTTC; CDR3 protein: CSARTRGPQETQYF
J gene: TRBJ2-7; D gene: .; V gene: TRBV20-1; clone size: .; CDR3 DNA: TGCAGTGCTAGGCCCCGGGTTATCTACGAGCAGTACTTC; CDR3 protein: CSARPRVIYEQYF
J gene: TRBJ2-3; D gene: TRBD2; V gene: TRBV20-1; clone size: .; CDR3 DNA: TGCAGTGCTAGCCCGGGCGGGAGCTCAGATACGCAGTATTTT; CDR3 protein: CSASPGGSSDTQYF
J gene: TRBJ2-5; D gene: TRBD1; V gene: TRBV4-2; clone size: .; CDR3 DNA: TGTGCCAGCAGCCAAGATCGAACAGGGGGAGAGACCCAGTACTTC; CDR3 protein: CASSQDRTGGETQYF
J gene: TRBJ2-7; D gene: .; V gene: TRBV3-1; clone size: many; CDR3 DNA: TGTGCCAGCAGCTCTAAACATACAGGGAGCTCCTACGAGCAGTACTTC; CDR3 protein: CASSSKHTGSSYEQYF
J gene: TRBJ1-5; D gene: .; V gene: TRBV21-1; clone size: .; CDR3 DNA: TGTGCCAGCGGCAAAGCGCGGGTCGAGCATTTT; CDR3 protein: CASGKARVEHF
J gene: TRBJ2-2; D gene: TRBD2; V gene: TRBV12-3/TRBV12-4; clone size: .; CDR3 DNA: TGTGCCAGCCCGAGCGGGAGGAACACCGGGGAGCTGTTTTTT; CDR3 protein: CASPSGRNTGELFF
J gene: TRBJ2-7; D gene: .; V gene: TRBV6-2/TRBV6-3; clone size: few; CDR3 DNA: TGTGCCAGCAGTTACTCTTCCTACGTTGAGCAGTACTTC; CDR3 protein: CASSYSSYVEQYF
J gene: TRBJ2-5; D gene: .; V gene: TRBV6-5; clone size: .; CDR3 DNA: TGTGCCAGCAGTTACTCGATGCGGGACGACAGACCCCAAGAGACCCAGTACTTC; CDR3 protein: CASSYSMRDDRPQETQYF
J gene: TRBJ2-1; D gene: .; V gene: TRBV11-2; clone size: few; CDR3 DNA: TGTGCCAGCAGCAGACTCATCCGGGACCATCAAATCTGGAATGAGCAGTTCTTC; CDR3 protein: CASSRLIRDHQIWNEQFF
J gene: TRBJ2-4; D gene: TRBD1; V gene: TRBV6-2/TRBV6-3; clone size: .; CDR3 DNA: TGTGCCAGCAGAGAGCCCGGGACAGCACTCGGGTACTTC; CDR3 protein: CASREPGTALGYF
J gene: TRBJ1-4; D gene: TRBD1; V gene: TRBV6-5; clone size: few; CDR3 DNA: TGTGCCAGCAGTTACAACCCCGGACAGGGGTTCGGTGAAAAACTGTTTTTT; CDR3 protein: CASSYNPGQGFGEKLFF
J gene: TRBJ2-3; D gene: .; V gene: TRBV4-2; clone size: .; CDR3 DNA: TGTGCCAGCAGCCAAGAGGAAACCAGATCAGATACGCAGTATTTT; CDR3 protein: CASSQEETRSDTQYF
J gene: TRBJ2-7; D gene: .; V gene: TRBV29-1; clone size: .; CDR3 DNA: TGCAGCGCAGGTGATACCTACGAGCAGTACTTC; CDR3 protein: CSAGDTYEQYF
J gene: TRBJ2-3; D gene: .; V gene: TRBV19; clone size: .; CDR3 DNA: TGTGCCAGTAACCGTGGGGGTTTAGCAGATACGCAGTATTTT; CDR3 protein: CASNRGGLADTQYF
J gene: TRBJ2-5; D gene: .; V gene: TRBV5-1; clone size: many; CDR3 DNA: TGCGCCAGCAGGTTTCGAGGGACTGCCCTTCGAGAGACCCAGTACTTC; CDR3 protein: CASRFRGTALRETQYF
J gene: TRBJ2-3; D gene: .; V gene: TRBV18; clone size: .; CDR3 DNA: TGTGCCAGCTCACCTTTCTCCGATACGCAGTATTTT; CDR3 protein: CASSPFSDTQYF
J gene: TRBJ2-4; D gene: .; V gene: TRBV7-2; clone size: .; CDR3 DNA: TGTGCCAGCAGCTTAGTAGGGTTGGACATTCAGTACTTC; CDR3 protein: CASSLVGLDIQYF